Listed below are T cell receptor beta chains from one sample, sequenced in a study of blood T cell repertoires in COVID-19. Profiling relied on immunoSEQ multiplex PCR, and the TCRdb table lists in-frame clones only, not all of them. The sample shows fewer than 350,000 clones, more than 70% of them seen only once. Sequencing was done on a sample of peripheral blood. The receptors derive from a woman aged 25 to 45 with COVID-19, enrolled during active disease. Both conserved end residues are part of each CDR3. Each record gives: V gene, J gene, D gene, clone size, CDR3 protein, CDR3 DNA. A D gene is named only where the DNA matches it firmly. Rows may omit the clone size; those that give it use once, few, many or a size class.

v_gene: TRBV6-5; j_gene: TRBJ1-1; d_gene: NA; abundance: NA; CDR3aa: CASRILPGTEAFF; CDR3nt: TGTGCCAGCAGGATACTTCCCGGCACTGAAGCTTTCTTT
v_gene: TRBV2; j_gene: TRBJ2-1; d_gene: NA; abundance: NA; CDR3aa: CASSLDIYNEQFF; CDR3nt: TGTGCCAGCAGTCTCGACATCTACAATGAGCAGTTCTTC
v_gene: TRBV5-5; j_gene: TRBJ1-1; d_gene: NA; abundance: NA; CDR3aa: CASSFWGQVDPFF; CDR3nt: TGTGCCAGCAGCTTTTGGGGGCAAGTGGACCCTTTCTTT
v_gene: TRBV30; j_gene: TRBJ2-3; d_gene: TRBD1; abundance: NA; CDR3aa: CACGTGVDTQYF; CDR3nt: TGTGCCTGTGGGACAGGGGTTGATACGCAGTATTTT
v_gene: TRBV7-9; j_gene: TRBJ2-7; d_gene: TRBD2; abundance: NA; CDR3aa: CASSLSGGAYEQYF; CDR3nt: TGTGCCAGCAGCCTTAGCGGGGGGGCCTACGAGCAGTACTTC
v_gene: TRBV2; j_gene: TRBJ2-1; d_gene: TRBD2; abundance: NA; CDR3aa: CASRERWGGHNEQFF; CDR3nt: TGTGCCAGCAGAGAAAGGTGGGGGGGACACAATGAGCAGTTCTTC
v_gene: TRBV18; j_gene: TRBJ2-3; d_gene: TRBD2; abundance: NA; CDR3aa: CASSRFLAGDTDTQYF; CDR3nt: TGTGCCAGCTCACGTTTTTTAGCGGGGGACACAGATACGCAGTATTTT
v_gene: TRBV5-5; j_gene: TRBJ1-4; d_gene: TRBD1; abundance: NA; CDR3aa: CASSSDRGNEKLFF; CDR3nt: TGTGCCAGCAGCTCGGACAGGGGAAATGAAAAACTGTTTTTT
v_gene: TRBV14; j_gene: TRBJ1-2; d_gene: NA; abundance: NA; CDR3aa: CASSQDPGGGSNGYTF; CDR3nt: TGTGCCAGCAGCCAAGATCCCGGGGGGGGCTCGAATGGCTACACCTTC
v_gene: TRBV6-6; j_gene: TRBJ1-4; d_gene: TRBD1; abundance: NA; CDR3aa: CASQGAHEKLFF; CDR3nt: TGTGCCAGCCAGGGGGCGCATGAAAAACTGTTTTTT
v_gene: TRBV3-1/TRBV3-2; j_gene: TRBJ1-1; d_gene: TRBD1; abundance: NA; CDR3aa: CASSHIRGPVVEAFF; CDR3nt: TGTGCCAGCAGCCATATCAGGGGGCCCGTCGTTGAAGCTTTCTTT
v_gene: TRBV5-4; j_gene: TRBJ2-1; d_gene: NA; abundance: NA; CDR3aa: CASSLGGAYNEQFF; CDR3nt: TGTGCCAGCAGCTTGGGCGGGGCATACAATGAGCAGTTCTTC
v_gene: TRBV4-1; j_gene: TRBJ1-5; d_gene: TRBD1; abundance: NA; CDR3aa: CASSQAGQYNQPQHF; CDR3nt: TGCGCCAGCAGCCAGGCGGGACAGTACAATCAGCCCCAGCATTTT
v_gene: TRBV5-8; j_gene: TRBJ1-4; d_gene: NA; abundance: NA; CDR3aa: CASSLAPASGATNEKLFF; CDR3nt: TGTGCCAGCAGCTTGGCTCCCGCGTCTGGTGCAACTAATGAAAAACTGTTTTTT
v_gene: TRBV7-9; j_gene: TRBJ2-6; d_gene: TRBD1; abundance: NA; CDR3aa: CASKSGTGSGANVLTF; CDR3nt: TGTGCCAGCAAAAGCGGGACAGGGTCTGGGGCCAACGTCCTGACTTTC
v_gene: TRBV3-1/TRBV3-2; j_gene: TRBJ2-3; d_gene: NA; abundance: NA; CDR3aa: CASSQDLAASTDTQYF; CDR3nt: TGTGCCAGCAGCCAAGATCTCGCGGCTAGCACAGATACGCAGTATTTT
v_gene: TRBV29-1; j_gene: TRBJ2-1; d_gene: TRBD1; abundance: NA; CDR3aa: CSVGQGLNNEQFF; CDR3nt: TGCAGCGTTGGACAGGGGCTCAACAATGAGCAGTTCTTC
v_gene: TRBV6-6; j_gene: TRBJ1-5; d_gene: NA; abundance: once; CDR3aa: CASRAGPDYNQPQHF; CDR3nt: TGTGCCAGCAGGGCTGGGCCAGACTACAATCAGCCCCAGCATTTT
v_gene: TRBV11-2; j_gene: TRBJ2-7; d_gene: NA; abundance: NA; CDR3aa: CASSYGVFYEQYF; CDR3nt: TGTGCCAGCAGCTATGGAGTCTTCTACGAGCAGTACTTC
v_gene: TRBV7-8; j_gene: TRBJ2-3; d_gene: TRBD2; abundance: NA; CDR3aa: CASSFSGIVWDTQYF; CDR3nt: TGTGCCAGCAGCTTTAGCGGGATCGTATGGGATACGCAGTATTTT
v_gene: TRBV3-1/TRBV3-2; j_gene: TRBJ2-1; d_gene: TRBD2; abundance: NA; CDR3aa: CASSRDSGGGSNEQFF; CDR3nt: TGTGCCAGCAGCCGGGATAGCGGGGGGGGGTCTAATGAGCAGTTCTTC
v_gene: TRBV5-1; j_gene: TRBJ2-2; d_gene: TRBD2; abundance: NA; CDR3aa: CASSLAPFSGGAGTGELFF; CDR3nt: TGCGCCAGCAGCTTGGCCCCGTTTAGCGGGGGGGCTGGCACCGGGGAGCTGTTTTTT
v_gene: TRBV18; j_gene: TRBJ1-5; d_gene: NA; abundance: NA; CDR3aa: CASSPQGPSSNQPQHF; CDR3nt: TGTGCCAGCTCACCACAGGGGCCCTCAAGCAATCAGCCCCAGCATTTT
v_gene: TRBV30; j_gene: TRBJ2-7; d_gene: NA; abundance: NA; CDR3aa: CAWAPPGSGHDSSYEQYF; CDR3nt: TGTGCCTGGGCGCCCCCGGGGAGCGGGCACGATAGCTCCTACGAGCAGTACTTC
v_gene: TRBV18; j_gene: TRBJ1-5; d_gene: NA; abundance: NA; CDR3aa: CASSLSSPGNQPQHF; CDR3nt: TGTGCCAGCTCACTGAGCTCTCCTGGCAATCAGCCCCAGCATTTT
v_gene: TRBV4-2; j_gene: TRBJ2-7; d_gene: TRBD1; abundance: NA; CDR3aa: CASSQAGQGVHEQYF; CDR3nt: TGTGCCAGCAGCCAAGCGGGACAGGGGGTCCACGAGCAGTACTTC
v_gene: TRBV2; j_gene: TRBJ1-4; d_gene: NA; abundance: NA; CDR3aa: CASAPRGVGEKLFF; CDR3nt: TGTGCCAGCGCCCCACGGGGGGTGGGTGAAAAACTGTTTTTT
v_gene: TRBV2; j_gene: TRBJ2-2; d_gene: NA; abundance: NA; CDR3aa: CASSDRQNTGELFF; CDR3nt: TGTGCCAGCAGTGACAGGCAGAACACCGGGGAGCTGTTTTTT
v_gene: TRBV3-1/TRBV3-2; j_gene: TRBJ1-1; d_gene: NA; abundance: NA; CDR3aa: CASSLATEAFF; CDR3nt: TGTGCCAGCAGCCTGGCTACTGAAGCTTTCTTT